A selection of T cell receptor beta chains follows, all from one sample in a study of shared clonotypes between healthy human individuals. Only in-frame clones appear in the TCRdb table, and some are missing; sequencing was by immunoSEQ multiplex PCR. Here the sample spans 700,000 to 950,000 clones, 95% to 97% being singletons. The source material was naive CD8+ T cells sorted from blood. These receptors were taken from a man aged 25 to 45 in good health. CDR3s include the opening cysteine and the closing phenylalanine or tryptophan. The D gene is left open where the match is weak. Clone size is given for some rows only: seen once, a few or many times, or a class if the clone is expanded.

V gene: TRBV5-4; D gene: TRBD2; clone size: once; J gene: TRBJ2-1; CDR3 length: 16; CDR3 DNA: TGTGCCAGCAGCTTGGCTCCTAGCGGGACCGGCAATGAGCAGTTCTTC; CDR3 protein: CASSLAPSGTGNEQFF
V gene: TRBV4-1; D gene: TRBD2; clone size: -; J gene: TRBJ2-1; CDR3 length: 16; CDR3 DNA: TGCGCCAGCAGCCAAGTGGGACTAGCGGGAGTTTTTGAGCAGTTCTTC; CDR3 protein: CASSQVGLAGVFEQFF
V gene: TRBV11-2; D gene: TRBD1; clone size: -; J gene: TRBJ1-4; CDR3 length: 13; CDR3 DNA: TGTGCCAGCAGCCGAGGTACAGGGGGCGCTTTAGATTTT; CDR3 protein: CASSRGTGGALDF
V gene: TRBV11-2; D gene: TRBD1; clone size: -; J gene: TRBJ2-7; CDR3 length: 14; CDR3 DNA: TGTGCCAGCAGCGCTACAGGGGGCGCCTACGAGCAGTACTTC; CDR3 protein: CASSATGGAYEQYF
V gene: TRBV2; D gene: -; clone size: -; J gene: TRBJ2-7; CDR3 length: 12; CDR3 DNA: TGTGCCAGCATGGCAGGGTCCTACGAGCAGTACTTC; CDR3 protein: CASMAGSYEQYF
V gene: TRBV7-7; D gene: TRBD2; clone size: -; J gene: TRBJ2-2; CDR3 length: 18; CDR3 DNA: TGTGCCAGCAGCCGAAGCTGGACTAGCGGGATTAACACCGGGGAGCTGTTTTTT; CDR3 protein: CASSRSWTSGINTGELFF
V gene: TRBV25-1; D gene: -; clone size: -; J gene: TRBJ2-5; CDR3 length: 14; CDR3 DNA: TGTGCCAGCTCCGAGGGGGGGCGTCGAGAGACCCAGTACTTC; CDR3 protein: CASSEGGRRETQYF
V gene: TRBV11-2; D gene: -; clone size: -; J gene: TRBJ2-7; CDR3 length: 12; CDR3 DNA: TGTGCCAGCAGCTTGGAAGGTTACGAGCAGTACTTC; CDR3 protein: CASSLEGYEQYF
V gene: TRBV7-9; D gene: -; clone size: -; J gene: TRBJ2-2; CDR3 length: 12; CDR3 DNA: TGTGCCAGCAGCCCCCCGCCCGGGGAGCTGTTTTTT; CDR3 protein: CASSPPPGELFF
V gene: TRBV28; D gene: -; clone size: -; J gene: TRBJ1-2; CDR3 length: 14; CDR3 DNA: TGTGCCAGCAGTTTGCCGCTCACTAACTATGGCTACACCTTC; CDR3 protein: CASSLPLTNYGYTF
V gene: TRBV27; D gene: TRBD2; clone size: -; J gene: TRBJ2-3; CDR3 length: 14; CDR3 DNA: TGTGCCAGCAGTTTACTAGCGGACACAGATACGCAGTATTTT; CDR3 protein: CASSLLADTDTQYF
V gene: TRBV27; D gene: TRBD1; clone size: -; J gene: TRBJ2-3; CDR3 length: 11; CDR3 DNA: TGTCTGGACAGGGTCACAGATACGCAGTATTTT; CDR3 protein: CLDRVTDTQYF
V gene: TRBV7-6; D gene: TRBD1; clone size: -; J gene: TRBJ1-1; CDR3 length: 15; CDR3 DNA: TGTGCCAGCAGCATCACGCTCCGGGACAGGGGAGCCGCTTTCTTT; CDR3 protein: CASSITLRDRGAAFF
V gene: TRBV28; D gene: -; clone size: -; J gene: TRBJ2-5; CDR3 length: 14; CDR3 DNA: TGTGCCAGCAGACCCGAAGTCCCGCAAGAGACCCAGTACTTC; CDR3 protein: CASRPEVPQETQYF
V gene: TRBV7-6; D gene: TRBD2; clone size: -; J gene: TRBJ2-7; CDR3 length: 16; CDR3 DNA: TGTGCCAGCAGCACAGGGACTAGCGGGAGGGGATACGAGCAGTACTTC; CDR3 protein: CASSTGTSGRGYEQYF
V gene: TRBV19; D gene: -; clone size: -; J gene: TRBJ2-3; CDR3 length: 13; CDR3 DNA: TGTGCCAGTAGTATGTTGGGCACAGATACGCAGTATTTT; CDR3 protein: CASSMLGTDTQYF
V gene: TRBV7-9; D gene: -; clone size: -; J gene: TRBJ2-3; CDR3 length: 16; CDR3 DNA: TGTGCCAGCAGCTTAGTAGGGACCGAAGACACAGATACGCAGTATTTT; CDR3 protein: CASSLVGTEDTDTQYF
V gene: TRBV15; D gene: -; clone size: -; J gene: TRBJ1-2; CDR3 length: 12; CDR3 DNA: TGTGCCACCAGCAGATCATACTATGGCTACACCTTC; CDR3 protein: CATSRSYYGYTF
V gene: TRBV15; D gene: TRBD2; clone size: -; J gene: TRBJ2-7; CDR3 length: 15; CDR3 DNA: TGTGCCACCAGCAGAGAAGGGACTAGCGGGGACGAGCAGTACTTC; CDR3 protein: CATSREGTSGDEQYF
V gene: TRBV2; D gene: -; clone size: -; J gene: TRBJ2-7; CDR3 length: 14; CDR3 DNA: TGTGCCAGCAGTGAAGCAGGGGGCTCCTACGAGCAGTACTTC; CDR3 protein: CASSEAGGSYEQYF
V gene: TRBV4-1; D gene: TRBD2; clone size: -; J gene: TRBJ2-7; CDR3 length: 15; CDR3 DNA: TGCGCCAGCAGCCAAGAGTCCGGGACTACTTACGAGCAGTACTTC; CDR3 protein: CASSQESGTTYEQYF
V gene: TRBV7-6; D gene: TRBD2; clone size: -; J gene: TRBJ2-2; CDR3 length: 15; CDR3 DNA: TGTGCCAGCAGCTTATCTAGCGGGTTCACCGGGGAGCTGTTTTTT; CDR3 protein: CASSLSSGFTGELFF
V gene: TRBV5-4; D gene: -; clone size: -; J gene: TRBJ1-2; CDR3 length: 14; CDR3 DNA: TGTGCCAGCAGCTTGACAGGGATCCTAGATGGCTACACCTTC; CDR3 protein: CASSLTGILDGYTF
V gene: TRBV27; D gene: TRBD1; clone size: -; J gene: TRBJ2-1; CDR3 length: 15; CDR3 DNA: TGTGCCAGCAGTTTAGGTACAGGGGGGTTGGGTGAGCAGTTCTTC; CDR3 protein: CASSLGTGGLGEQFF
V gene: TRBV28; D gene: TRBD1; clone size: -; J gene: TRBJ2-7; CDR3 length: 15; CDR3 DNA: TGTGCCAGCAGTTCACCGGGACAGGGGGCCAACGAGCAGTACTTC; CDR3 protein: CASSSPGQGANEQYF
V gene: TRBV29-1; D gene: TRBD2; clone size: -; J gene: TRBJ2-7; CDR3 length: 11; CDR3 DNA: TGCAGCGTTGGGGGGGGTTACGAGCAGTACTTC; CDR3 protein: CSVGGGYEQYF
V gene: TRBV4-1; D gene: TRBD2; clone size: -; J gene: TRBJ2-1; CDR3 length: 18; CDR3 DNA: TGCGCCAGCAGCCAGCGAGGACTAGCGGTTTCGGTTTACAATGAGCAGTTCTTC; CDR3 protein: CASSQRGLAVSVYNEQFF
V gene: TRBV5-1; D gene: -; clone size: -; J gene: TRBJ2-7; CDR3 length: 14; CDR3 DNA: TGCGCCAGCAGTTACAGGGGGGGCCCCTACGAGCAGTACTTC; CDR3 protein: CASSYRGGPYEQYF
V gene: TRBV27; D gene: -; clone size: -; J gene: TRBJ2-3; CDR3 length: 15; CDR3 DNA: TGTGCCAGCAGTTCAACTTCCGGGCTCACAGATACGCAGTATTTT; CDR3 protein: CASSSTSGLTDTQYF
V gene: TRBV9; D gene: TRBD2; clone size: -; J gene: TRBJ2-5; CDR3 length: 15; CDR3 DNA: TGTGCCAGCAGTGAGGTAGCGGGACCTCAAGAGACCCAGTACTTC; CDR3 protein: CASSEVAGPQETQYF
V gene: TRBV15; D gene: TRBD1; clone size: -; J gene: TRBJ1-1; CDR3 length: 18; CDR3 DNA: TGTGCCACCAGCAGAGGGGCCCGGCGGGACAGGGGGACGTTTGAAGCTTTCTTT; CDR3 protein: CATSRGARRDRGTFEAFF
V gene: TRBV2; D gene: -; clone size: -; J gene: TRBJ2-7; CDR3 length: 12; CDR3 DNA: TGTGCCAGCAGTGTAGTAGTTTACGAGCAGTACTTC; CDR3 protein: CASSVVVYEQYF
V gene: TRBV11-2; D gene: TRBD2; clone size: -; J gene: TRBJ2-7; CDR3 length: 15; CDR3 DNA: TGTGCCAGCAGCCCTCTAGCGGGAACCACCTACGAGCAGTACTTC; CDR3 protein: CASSPLAGTTYEQYF
V gene: TRBV28; D gene: TRBD1; clone size: -; J gene: TRBJ1-2; CDR3 length: 12; CDR3 DNA: TGTGCCAGCGCCGGGACAGCTTATGGCTACACCTTC; CDR3 protein: CASAGTAYGYTF
V gene: TRBV9; D gene: -; clone size: -; J gene: TRBJ2-3; CDR3 length: 14; CDR3 DNA: TGTGCCAGCAGCTCATCAACTAGCACAGATACGCAGTATTTT; CDR3 protein: CASSSSTSTDTQYF
V gene: TRBV7-9; D gene: -; clone size: -; J gene: TRBJ2-5; CDR3 length: 14; CDR3 DNA: TGTGCCAGCAGCTTAGCGCGCAGGACTGAGACCCAGTACTTC; CDR3 protein: CASSLARRTETQYF
V gene: TRBV2; D gene: TRBD1; clone size: -; J gene: TRBJ1-4; CDR3 length: 17; CDR3 DNA: TGTGCCAGCAGTCCACTTTCCGGGACAGACAACAATGAAAAACTGTTTTTT; CDR3 protein: CASSPLSGTDNNEKLFF
V gene: TRBV10-3; D gene: TRBD1; clone size: -; J gene: TRBJ1-3; CDR3 length: 18; CDR3 DNA: TGTGCCATCAGTGAGTCCTGGGGACAGGGATTGTCTGGAAACACCATATATTTT; CDR3 protein: CAISESWGQGLSGNTIYF
V gene: TRBV6-5; D gene: TRBD2; clone size: -; J gene: TRBJ2-3; CDR3 length: 16; CDR3 DNA: TGTGCCAGCAGTTACGCTAGCGGGGAGGGCACAGATACGCAGTATTTT; CDR3 protein: CASSYASGEGTDTQYF
V gene: TRBV2; D gene: -; clone size: -; J gene: TRBJ1-3; CDR3 length: 13; CDR3 DNA: TGTGCCGTAAGGGGAGGGTCGGGAAACACCATATATTTT; CDR3 protein: CAVRGGSGNTIYF
V gene: TRBV19; D gene: TRBD1; clone size: -; J gene: TRBJ1-5; CDR3 length: 15; CDR3 DNA: TGTGCCAGTAGTATACGAGGACAGGGGCCGCAGCCCCAGCATTTT; CDR3 protein: CASSIRGQGPQPQHF
V gene: TRBV27; D gene: -; clone size: -; J gene: TRBJ2-5; CDR3 length: 15; CDR3 DNA: TGTGCCAGCAGTTTAGCCCCGAGGTTGAAAGAGACCCAGTACTTC; CDR3 protein: CASSLAPRLKETQYF